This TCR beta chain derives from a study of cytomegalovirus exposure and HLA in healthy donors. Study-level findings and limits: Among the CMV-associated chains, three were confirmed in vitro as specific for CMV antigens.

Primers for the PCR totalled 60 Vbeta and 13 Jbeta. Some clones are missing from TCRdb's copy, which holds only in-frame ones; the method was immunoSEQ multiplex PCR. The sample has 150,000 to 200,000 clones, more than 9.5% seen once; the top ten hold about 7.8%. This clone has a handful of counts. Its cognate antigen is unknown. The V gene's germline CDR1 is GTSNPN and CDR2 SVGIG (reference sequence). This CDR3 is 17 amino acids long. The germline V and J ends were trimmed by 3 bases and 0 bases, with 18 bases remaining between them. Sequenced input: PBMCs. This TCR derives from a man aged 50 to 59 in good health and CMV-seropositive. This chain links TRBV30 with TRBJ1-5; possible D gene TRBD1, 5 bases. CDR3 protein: CAWSPTGGTISNQPQHF. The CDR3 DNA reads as TGTGCCTGGAGCCCCACGGGAGGGACTATTAGCAATCAGCCCCAGCATTTT. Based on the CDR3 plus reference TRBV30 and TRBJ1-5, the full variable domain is SQTIHQWPATLVQPVGSPLSLECTVEGTSNPNLYWYRQAAGRGLQLLFYSVGIGQISSEVPQNLSASRPQDRQFILSSKKLLLSDSGFYLCAWSPTGGTISNQPQHFGDGTRLSIL.